This T cell receptor beta chain was recorded in a study of blood T cell repertoires in COVID-19. Study information: The samples span acute and convalescent COVID-19 from the United States, Italy and Spain.

The V end lost 0 bases, the J end lost 8 bases, and 13 bases lay between the germline ends. This CDR3 has 14 amino acids. Germline CDR1 LGHDT, CDR2 YNNKEL (reference sequence). Profiled with immunoSEQ multiplex PCR; TCRdb holds only in-frame clones, not every one. The table has approximately 100,000 clones, roughly 80% seen once. This TCR came from a woman in her sixties or seventies with acute or convalescent COVID-19. Sequenced material: peripheral blood. The J gene is TRBJ1-2, the V gene TRBV3-1 (or the pseudogene TRBV3-2); a possible D gene is TRBD1 (5 bases). The chain's CDR3 is CASSQDRVGRGYTF. DNA for the CDR3: TGTGCCAGCAGCCAAGACAGGGTTGGGCGAGGCTACACCTTC.